This T cell receptor (beta chain) appears in the sequencing data of a study of T cell responses to AZD1222 COVID-19 vaccine (dated by TCRdb to the early 2020s). Regarding the complete study: Because spike-specific TCR depth and breadth did not differ between the two schedules, AZD1222 recipients who got a second dose at roughly 4 weeks were pooled with those who got a second dose at roughly 12 weeks. TCR sequencing covered approximately 230 trial participants: nearly 210 given two doses of AZD1222 and some 25 given two doses of MenACWY control vaccine. Trial participants were enrolled into age subgroups of 18-55, 56-69 and 70-plus years, which contained approximately 150, 28 and 58 TCR-sequenced participants, respectively. Broad study findings and their caveats: Participants were mostly white British, with more females than males. The authors suggested clonal diversity may have been underestimated. Spike-specific TCR breadth and depth rose significantly after two AZD1222 doses compared with day 0 and with MenACWY recipients. In the small 56-69-year group, the increase in depth fell short of significance, most likely because of low power. The whole spike protein was spanned by vaccine-associated CD4 TCRs, and dominant responses were seen in regions 160-218 and 743-854. Only a handful of AZD1222 recipients were SARS-CoV-2 seropositive at baseline, limiting conclusions about previously exposed vaccinees. No day 14 peak-response samples were available, so repertoires were characterized only after the peak T cell response. Reportedly, close to half of the unique spike-specific TCRs recognized epitopes lying outside the regions that are mutated in the B.1.351 and B.1.1.7 variants.

The CDR3 regions of human TCRbeta chains were analyzed by immunosequencing. The authors processed their data as follows. Repertoire TCRs were matched against a reference library of SARS-CoV-2-specific TCRs generated with the MIRA antigen-specificity platform. Breadth meant the fraction of unique TCRs that were SARS-CoV-2-associated, whereas depth meant the fraction of total T cells that were SARS-CoV-2-associated. Using the MIRA data, every spike-specific TCR was mapped to the spike region that the TCR reacted to and assigned to either a CD4 or a CD8 class. Log10-transformed breadth and depth values were compared by one-way ANOVA with Sidak's multiple comparisons tests. TCRdb provides this immuneACCESS table in a form limited to in-frame rearrangements. Some clones are lacking; in checked studies, under half of them reflect an unresolved V gene, and why the rest are absent is not known. The D gene and trimming were derived from the DNA, and the V and J assignments and clone size from that table. The sample table holds some 75,000 clones, of which around nine tenths were seen once. The ten largest account for around 9.9% of the sample.

This specimen's time point label, per the study, means: baseline before first vaccination. Samples from vaccinated people were obtained from the UK trials COV001 and COV002, which included a single-blind randomized controlled phase 2/3 trial of AZD1222 (ChAdOx1 nCoV-19) in healthy adults. Trial participant PBMC samples were collected at day 0 and day 28 after the second dose for TCRbeta chain sequencing. About this clone itself: No antigen is known for it. No base quality information exists; no much larger clone differs at one position.

CDR1 and CDR2 were assigned from the germline V gene as MDHEN and SYDVKM. Trimming costs V 1 base and J 5 bases, and their ends lie 6 bases apart. Spanning cysteine to phenylalanine, the CDR3 consists of 13 amino acids. CDR3 DNA only is kept here, 39 bases in frame from base 1. Sequences were derived from peripheral blood, sampled on day 0 of AZD1222 vaccination. This sequence originates from an adult in good health. The rearranged segments are TRBV28 and TRBJ1-5; no D segment can be confidently identified. The CDR3 reads CASSLSLYQPQHF. The DNA sequence reads TGTGCCAGCAGTTTATCCCTTTATCAGCCCCAGCATTTT.